This record covers a single T cell receptor beta chain. Germline CDR1 DFQATT, CDR2 SNEGSKA (reference sequence). The CDR3 has 13 amino acids. With 4 bases removed from V and 0 bases from J, the gap between germline ends came to 10 bases. This record belongs to a study of blood T cells in healthy people across ages. Through a sample-barcoded 5' primer and a J-beta primer mix, a second PCR was run for roughly 7 to 11 cycles. TCRdb independently ran MiXCR on the 5' RACE reads; one entry per CDR3 protein. The profile shows about 730,000 distinct CDR3 sequences, roughly 47% of them singletons. Sample: blood. The chain links TRBV20-1 to TRBJ2-7; D is unresolved. The clonotype originates from a woman aged 55-69 years in good health. The CDR3 DNA reads TGCAGTGCTAAAACCCGGCTCTCCTACGAGCAGTACTTC. Its translation is CSAKTRLSYEQYF.